The 3 T cell receptor beta chains in this list originate from one sample, sequenced in a study of a mutant IDH1 vaccine in newly diagnosed glioma (dated by TCRdb to about 2021). According to the study, the label for this sample's time point signals: week 11, during vaccination. Each vaccine dose, consisting of 300 ug of a 20-mer mutant IDH1 peptide in Montanide, was administered subcutaneously with topical imiquimod. Libraries came from the immunoSEQ multiplex PCR assay. Imported from immuneACCESS, the table was reduced by TCRdb to in-frame sequences with V and J called. These copies leave out some clones; in studies compared against another copy, an unresolved V gene accounts for under half, and the cause of the remainder is not known. The sample includes around 40,000 clones, with 84% observed a single time. Clones ranked in the top ten supply 2.2% of the sample. These receptors' antigens are unknown.

Material: PBMCs, obtained from a glioma patient whose treatment included an IDH1 peptide vaccine. All receptors come from a man aged 40-49 years with glioma.

The rearrangement uses TRBV10-2 and TRBJ2-2; a possible D gene is TRBD2 (7 bases). Between the trimmed V and J ends, which lost 1 base and 10 bases, there was a span of 19 bases. The CDR3 sequence is 16 residues long. CDR1 is WSHSY and CDR2 is SAAADI in the germline V gene. Here the CDR3 reads CASSEWGGSAHLELFF. DNA of the CDR3: TGCGCCAGCAGTGAGTGGGGGGGCTCGGCCCACCTGGAGCTGTTTTTT.

The V gene is TRBV7-2, the J gene TRBJ2-7; no definite D call. The germline V and J ends were trimmed by 5 bases and 4 bases, with 6 bases remaining between them. The CDR3 runs 11 residues. CDR1 SGHTA and CDR2 FQGNSA come from the germline V gene. The CDR3 here is CASSPKYEQYF. The CDR3 DNA reads TGTGCCAGCAGCCCTAAGTACGAGCAGTACTTC.

The chain carries TRBV11-1 and TRBJ1-1, with D possibly being TRBD1 (5 bases). From germline, CDR1 is SGHAT and CDR2 FQDESV (reference sequence). The ends were cut back, 7 bases at V and 8 bases at J, with 23 bases in the middle. The CDR3 length is 15 residues. The CDR3 nucleotides are TGTGCCAGCACCTTCACGAGGGGACTGCTAAAAGAAGCTTTCTTT. Protein: CASTFTRGLLKEAFF.